Described below is a single T cell receptor beta chain sequence and its context. The antigen is undetermined. The sequenced target, TCR beta, came from blood CD8+ and CD4+ T cells. Negative isolation was used for CD8+ and CD4+ T cells, and FACS enrichment was applied to TEMRA cells. The CDR3 sequence is 11 residues long. Germline V gene sequence: CDR1 MNHEY, CDR2 SMNVEV (reference sequence). Between the trimmed V and J ends, which lost 10 bases and 5 bases, there was a span of 12 bases. An input of roughly 0.45 to 1 ug of RNA was subjected to reverse transcription using random hexamers. TCRdb analysed the immunoSEQ multiplex PCR reads with MiXCR anew, one entry per CDR3 protein. The sample has roughly 400,000 distinct CDR3 sequences, more than 80% seen once. The data stem from a study of CD8 T cells in Susac syndrome. Notes on the study in general: The number of individuals included in the study's TCR sequencing and HLA analysis was acknowledged as relatively small.

V and J are TRBV27 and TRBJ2-7; D call uncertain. This receptor was identified in a human donor with multiple sclerosis. Sequencing was performed on CD8+ T cells from PBMCs. CDR3 residues: CATGSGHEQYF. CDR3 DNA sequence: TGTGCCACCGGGTCGGGCCACGAGCAGTACTTC.